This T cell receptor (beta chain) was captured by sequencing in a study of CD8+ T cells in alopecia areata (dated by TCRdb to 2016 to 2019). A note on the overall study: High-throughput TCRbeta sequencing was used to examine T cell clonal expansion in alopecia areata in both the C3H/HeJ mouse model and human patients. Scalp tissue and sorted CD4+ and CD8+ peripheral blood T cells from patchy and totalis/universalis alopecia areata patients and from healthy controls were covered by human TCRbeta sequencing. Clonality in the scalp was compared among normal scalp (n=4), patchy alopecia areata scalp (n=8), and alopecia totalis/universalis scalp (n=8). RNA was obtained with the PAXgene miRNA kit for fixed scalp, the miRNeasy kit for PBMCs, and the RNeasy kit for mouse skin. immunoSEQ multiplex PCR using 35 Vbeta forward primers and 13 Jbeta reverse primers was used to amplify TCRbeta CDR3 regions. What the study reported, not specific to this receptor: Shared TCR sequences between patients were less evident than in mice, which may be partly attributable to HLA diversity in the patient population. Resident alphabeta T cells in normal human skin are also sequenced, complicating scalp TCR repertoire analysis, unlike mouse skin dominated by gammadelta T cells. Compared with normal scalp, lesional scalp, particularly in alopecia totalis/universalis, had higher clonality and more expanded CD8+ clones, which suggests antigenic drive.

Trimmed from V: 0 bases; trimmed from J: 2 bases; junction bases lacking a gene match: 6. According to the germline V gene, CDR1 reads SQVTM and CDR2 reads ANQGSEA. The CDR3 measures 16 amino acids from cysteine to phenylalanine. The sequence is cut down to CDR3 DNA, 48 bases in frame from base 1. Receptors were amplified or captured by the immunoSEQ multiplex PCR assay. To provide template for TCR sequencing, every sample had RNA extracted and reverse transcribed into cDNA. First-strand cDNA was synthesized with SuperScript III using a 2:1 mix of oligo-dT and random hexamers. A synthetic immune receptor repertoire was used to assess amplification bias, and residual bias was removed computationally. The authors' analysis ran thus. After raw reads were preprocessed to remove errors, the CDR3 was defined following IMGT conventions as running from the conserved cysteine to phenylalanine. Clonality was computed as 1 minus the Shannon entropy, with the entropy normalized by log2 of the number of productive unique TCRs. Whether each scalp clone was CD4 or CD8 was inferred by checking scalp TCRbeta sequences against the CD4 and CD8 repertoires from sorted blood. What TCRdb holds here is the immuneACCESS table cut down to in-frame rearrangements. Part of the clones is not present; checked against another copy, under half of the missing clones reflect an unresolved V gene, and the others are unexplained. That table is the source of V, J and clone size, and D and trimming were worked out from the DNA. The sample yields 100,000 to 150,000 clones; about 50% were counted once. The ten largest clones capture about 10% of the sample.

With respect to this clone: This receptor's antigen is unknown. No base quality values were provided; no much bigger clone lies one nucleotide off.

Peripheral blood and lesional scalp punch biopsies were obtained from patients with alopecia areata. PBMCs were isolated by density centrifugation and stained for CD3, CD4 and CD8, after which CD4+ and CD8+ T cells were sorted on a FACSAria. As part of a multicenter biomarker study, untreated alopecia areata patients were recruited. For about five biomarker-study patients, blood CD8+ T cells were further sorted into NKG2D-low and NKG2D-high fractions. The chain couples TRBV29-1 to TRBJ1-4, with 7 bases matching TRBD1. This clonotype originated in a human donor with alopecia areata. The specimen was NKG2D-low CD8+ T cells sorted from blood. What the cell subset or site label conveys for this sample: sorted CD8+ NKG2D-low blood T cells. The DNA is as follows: TGCAGCGTTGAAGACCTGACAGGGCGGACTAATGAAAAACTGTTTTTT. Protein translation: CSVEDLTGRTNEKLFF. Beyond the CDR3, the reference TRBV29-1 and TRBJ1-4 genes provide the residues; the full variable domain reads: SAVISQKPSRDICQRGTSLTIQCQVDSQVTMMFWYRQQPGQSLTLIATANQGSEATYESGFVIDKFPISRPNLTFSTLTVSNMSPEDSSIYLCSVEDLTGRTNEKLFFGSGTQLSVL.